Listed here are 12 T cell receptor beta chains from one sample, sequenced in a study of cytomegalovirus exposure and HLA in healthy donors (TCRdb year 2017). Library method: the immunoSEQ multiplex PCR assay. For the multiplex PCR, a mixture combining 60 forward primers for TCR Vbeta segments and 13 reverse primers for TCR Jbeta segments was used. This is the immuneACCESS table as TCRdb keeps it, with only in-frame sequences that have V and J called. A part of the clones is gone; compared with another copy, unresolved V genes explain less than half, and the rest is unexplained. This sample has roughly 99,000 clones in its table, and 65% to 85% of those were observed once. Clones ranked in the top ten supply around 2.3% of the sample. Sequenced sample: PBMCs. These receptors came from a man younger than 40 in good health and CMV-seronegative.

In this sample, this clone turned up a few times. The chain joins TRBV6-5 to TRBJ2-2, with 7 bases lining up with TRBD2. V trimming: 11 bases; J trimming: 5 bases; junction bases outside the gene matches: 5. CDR3 size: 12 residues. Looked up from germline, CDR1 is MNHEY and CDR2 is SVGAGI. CDR3 DNA sequence: TGTGCCGGCGGGGGTAGGACCGGGGAGCTGTTTTTT. As protein: CAGGGRTGELFF.

The CDR3 region is CASSPGANYGYTF. Written as DNA, the CDR3 is TGCGCCAGCAGTCCGGGTGCTAACTATGGCTACACCTTC. The V gene is TRBV10-1, the J gene TRBJ1-2; D remains ambiguous. V lost 5 bases to trimming and J lost 0 bases, with 7 bases between them. Germline V gives CDR1 WNHNN, CDR2 SYGVQD (reference sequence). This CDR3 comprises 13 residues.

This clone was counted ten times or more. The gene calls are TRBV6-1 and TRBJ1-2, with 8 bases identical to TRBD1. The germline V gene has CDR1 MNHNS and CDR2 SASEGT. With 0 bases clipped from V and 4 bases from J, the junction kept 7 bases outside the gene matches. The CDR3 runs to 16 residues. Here the CDR3 reads CASSEASGGPSYGYTF. As DNA, the CDR3 is TGTGCCAGCAGTGAAGCGTCAGGGGGCCCCAGCTATGGCTACACCTTC.

The J gene is TRBJ2-5, the V gene TRBV7-6, with D hard to call. Trimming cost V 2 bases and J 5 bases, with 3 bases left between them. The V gene's germline CDR1 is SGHVS and CDR2 FNYEAQ. This CDR3 contains 11 residues. CDR3 DNA sequence: TGTGCCAGCAGCTTACTGGAGACCCAGTACTTC. It encodes CASSLLETQYF.

The chain employs TRBV28 and TRBJ1-5; D uncertain. Deletions cut 8 bases from V and 2 bases from J, with 16 bases between. The CDR3 covers 15 residues. Per the germline V gene, CDR1 is MDHEN and CDR2 is SYDVKM. CDR3 in DNA: TGTGCCAGCGTCGGTTTCGCAGGCGGCAATCAGCCCCAGCATTTT. Encoded protein: CASVGFAGGNQPQHF.

V usage is TRBV6-4 and J usage is TRBJ2-2; 10 bases line up with TRBD1. Looked up from germline, CDR1 is MRHNA and CDR2 is SNTAGT. This CDR3 contains 16 residues. V lost 8 bases to trimming and J lost 6 bases; unmatched junction nucleotides: 12. CDR3 sequence (DNA): TGTGCCAGCCCGGACAGGGGGACGACAAGCCCCGGGGAGCTGTTTTTT. Protein product: CASPDRGTTSPGELFF.

This clone was picked up one time. The rearrangement uses TRBV6-5 and TRBJ2-7; D may be TRBD2 (6 bases). Deletions cut 2 bases from V and 1 base from J, with 6 bases between. The V gene's germline CDR1 is MNHEY and CDR2 SVGAGI. The CDR3 is 13 residues long. CDR3: CASSYRGSYEQYF. The CDR3 bases are TGTGCCAGCAGTTACCGGGGGTCCTACGAGCAGTACTTC.

J is TRBJ1-1 and V is TRBV10-1; 8 positions agree with TRBD1. Germline CDR1 is WNHNN and CDR2 is SYGVQD (reference sequence). J gave up 1 base and V 6 bases, and 4 bases lay outside the gene matches. The CDR3 runs to 14 residues. The CDR3 nucleotides are TGCGCCAGCAGCCCCGGGACAGGGAACACTGAAGCTTTCTTT. This gives the protein CASSPGTGNTEAFF.

The chain joins TRBV25-1 to TRBJ1-4; a weak D match, TRBD1 (6 bases). V lost 4 bases and J 4 bases, leaving 13 bases between the germline ends. The CDR3 totals 15 residues. From germline, CDR1 is MGHDK and CDR2 SYGVNS. The CDR3 protein is CASSGGGRSNEKLFF. CDR3 DNA: TGTGCCAGCAGTGGGGGGGGGCGTAGTAATGAAAAACTGTTTTTT.

The chain uses TRBV7-9 and TRBJ1-4, with no clear D. CDR1 and CDR2 (germline): SEHNR, FQNEAQ (reference sequence). V lost 5 bases, J lost 4 bases, and 8 bases lay in between. This CDR3 has 13 residues. DNA for the CDR3: TGTGCCAGCAGCGCCGGGAGTAATGAAAAACTGTTTTTT. Its translation is CASSAGSNEKLFF.

The chain recombines TRBV6-1 with TRBJ1-5; 7 positions agree with TRBD1. CDR1 is MNHNS, CDR2 SASEGT, per germline. V lost 3 bases, J lost 4 bases, and 3 bases stayed unmatched. The CDR3 is 14 residues long. The CDR3 protein is CASSDGGQNQPQHF. The CDR3 region has the DNA TGTGCCAGCAGTGATGGGGGACAGAATCAGCCCCAGCATTTT.

The chain's CDR3 is CASSRRKNLTGGELFF. The CDR3 DNA sequence: TGTGCCAGCAGTAGAAGGAAAAATTTGACAGGTGGGGAGCTGTTTTTT. The genes are TRBV2 and TRBJ2-2; possibly TRBD1 for D (6 bases). The V and J ends lost 5 bases and 8 bases respectively, with 21 bases between them. Germline values: CDR1 SNHLY, CDR2 FYNNEI. CDR3 size: 16 residues.